A selection of T cell receptor beta chains follows, all from one sample in a study of PD-1 blockade in classical Hodgkin lymphoma. Only in-frame clones appear in the TCRdb table, and some are missing; sequencing was by immunoSEQ multiplex PCR. The sample shows 900 or so clones, approximately 80% of them seen only once. The sample was peripheral blood mononuclear cells (PBMCs), taken at baseline. All receptors come from a human donor with classical Hodgkin lymphoma. The CDR3 runs from the conserved cysteine through the conserved F or W. D genes are given only for firm matches. Only part of the rows carry a size: once, few, many, or a class if the clone is expanded.

d_gene	j_gene	v_gene	abundance	CDR3nt	CDR3aa
-	TRBJ1-1	TRBV10-3	-	TGTGCCATCAGTCCTAGGGATTGGACTGAAGCTTTCTTT	CAISPRDWTEAFF
-	TRBJ1-1	TRBV7-8	-	TGTGCCAGCAAATTAACCCTGGGAGGGCAGCTGAACACTGAAGCTTTCTTT	CASKLTLGGQLNTEAFF
-	TRBJ1-2	TRBV29-1	few	TGCAGCGTGACTGGGGGGGCCGACTATGGCTACACCTTC	CSVTGGADYGYTF
TRBD1	TRBJ2-6	TRBV4-1	few	TGCGCCAGCAGCCACCGGGACAGGGAGGGCAACGTCCTGACTTTC	CASSHRDREGNVLTF
-	TRBJ2-1	TRBV5-1	-	TGCGCCAGCAGCTTGTGGGACTCAGACAATGAGCAGTTCTTC	CASSLWDSDNEQFF
-	TRBJ2-5	TRBV7-3	-	TGTGCCAGCAGCTTATCACGAGGAGAGACCCAGTACTTC	CASSLSRGETQYF
-	TRBJ1-6	TRBV6-1	-	TGTGCCAGCATAGCCGGGGCCTATAATTCACCCCTCCACTTT	CASIAGAYNSPLHF
-	TRBJ2-7	TRBV10-3	-	TGTGCCATCGAAGGTGGGGGGAGATTGGAGCAGTACTTC	CAIEGGGRLEQYF
TRBD2	TRBJ2-1	TRBV19	-	TGTGCCAGTAGTATCGGATTTTGGGCTAGCGGGAGCTCCTACAATGAGCAGTTCTTC	CASSIGFWASGSSYNEQFF
-	TRBJ2-5	TRBV18	-	TGTGCCAGCTCCTCAAACAGGGATGAGACCCAGTACTTC	CASSSNRDETQYF
-	TRBJ2-1	TRBV6-6	few	TGTGCCAGCACCCCATCTAACCGGGACTTAGCATATGAGCAGTTCTTC	CASTPSNRDLAYEQFF
TRBD1	TRBJ1-4	TRBV4-2	-	TGTGCCAGCACAACGGGGGACAGGGGGAATGAAAAACTGTTTTTT	CASTTGDRGNEKLFF
TRBD1	TRBJ1-2	TRBV4-1	-	TGCGCCAGCAGCCAACCGGGACAGGGCACCTATGGCTACACCTTC	CASSQPGQGTYGYTF
-	TRBJ2-1	TRBV11-2	-	TGTGCCAGCAGCTTACCAGGCGGAGGGTCCTACAATGAGCAGTTCTTC	CASSLPGGGSYNEQFF
-	TRBJ2-2	TRBV2	few	TGTGCCAGCAGTGATACCCGACAGAACACCGGGGAGCTGTTTTTT	CASSDTRQNTGELFF
TRBD1	TRBJ1-6	TRBV9	-	TGTGCCAGCAGCGAGACCGGGACAGGAGCTTCACCCCTCCACTTT	CASSETGTGASPLHF
TRBD1	TRBJ1-1	TRBV28	-	TGTGCCAGCAGCACCGGGACAGGCGGGTTTGAAGCTTTCTTT	CASSTGTGGFEAFF
TRBD2	TRBJ2-3	TRBV9	-	TGTGCCAGCAGCGTAGGTGGGACTAGGGGGACAGATACGCAGTATTTT	CASSVGGTRGTDTQYF
-	TRBJ2-7	TRBV19	-	TGTGCCAGTAGTATAGCACTTTCGAAAACCTACGAGCAGTACTTC	CASSIALSKTYEQYF
TRBD1	TRBJ2-3	TRBV9	once	TGTGCCAGCAGCCACGGGACAGGGAGCACAGATACGCAGTATTTT	CASSHGTGSTDTQYF
-	TRBJ2-1	TRBV28	-	TGTGCCAGCACCTCTGGTGGGCCAGAGCGGTACAATGAGCAGTTCTTC	CASTSGGPERYNEQFF
TRBD2	TRBJ2-1	TRBV18	-	TGTGCCAGCTCACCAACTTCCGGGACTAGCGGGAGAAATGAGCAGTTCTTC	CASSPTSGTSGRNEQFF
TRBD1	TRBJ2-5	TRBV15	-	TGTGCCACCAGCAGTGCCGGGACAGGGCCTAAAGAGACCCAGTACTTC	CATSSAGTGPKETQYF
TRBD1	TRBJ2-7	TRBV19	-	TGTGCCAGTAGTTACCGGGACAGATGGTACGAGCAGTACTTC	CASSYRDRWYEQYF
-	TRBJ1-4	TRBV28	-	TGTGCCAGCCAGCCTACAACTAATGAAAAACTGTTTTTT	CASQPTTNEKLFF
-	TRBJ1-4	TRBV27	hyperexpanded	TGTGCCAGCAGCTTACTGCGGGGGAGTGAAAAACTGTTTTTT	CASSLLRGSEKLFF
TRBD1	TRBJ2-7	TRBV18	few	TGTGCCAGCTCACCAGGGACAGGGGACTACGAGCAGTACTTC	CASSPGTGDYEQYF
TRBD2	TRBJ2-1	TRBV7-3	-	TGTGCCAGCAGCTTATCCGCGGGAGGGCCGGAGCAGTTCTTC	CASSLSAGGPEQFF
-	TRBJ2-7	TRBV21-1	-	TGTGCCAGCAGGCTAATTCTACACGTGTTAGACGAGCAGTACTTC	CASRLILHVLDEQYF
-	TRBJ2-3	TRBV5-6	once	TGTGCCAGCAGCTTTGGACAAACGAGCACAGATACGCAGTATTTT	CASSFGQTSTDTQYF
TRBD1	TRBJ2-5	TRBV19	-	TGTGCCAGTAGTATTGGCAGGGGGCGCGCAGAGACCCAGTACTTC	CASSIGRGRAETQYF
TRBD1	TRBJ1-2	TRBV4-3	-	TGCGCCAGCAGCCCGGGACAGGGACTCTATGGCTACACCTTC	CASSPGQGLYGYTF
TRBD1	TRBJ2-7	TRBV7-9	-	TGTGCCAGCAGCTTCGCCGGGACAGGGCCCTACGAGCAGTACTTC	CASSFAGTGPYEQYF
-	TRBJ1-2	TRBV4-2	-	TGTGCCAGCAGCCAAGAGGCGGGGAGCTATGGCTACACCTTC	CASSQEAGSYGYTF
-	TRBJ2-7	TRBV7-3	-	TGTGCCAGCAGCCGTTCGGGTGGCGAGCAGTACTTC	CASSRSGGEQYF
-	TRBJ2-3	TRBV7-9	-	TGTGCCAGCAGCCCCCCTTCAGATACGCAGTATTTT	CASSPPSDTQYF
TRBD2	TRBJ2-2	TRBV7-3	few	TGTGCCAGCAGCCCCCGGGGAAGCGGGGTCGGGGAGCTGTTTTTT	CASSPRGSGVGELFF
-	TRBJ2-2	TRBV9	-	TGTGCCAGCAGCGTAGGAGCCAACACCGGGGAGCTGTTTTTT	CASSVGANTGELFF
-	TRBJ2-2	TRBV9	-	TGTGCCAGCAGCGTATCCCTTCTGAACACCGGGGAGCTGTTTTTT	CASSVSLLNTGELFF
TRBD2	TRBJ2-1	TRBV7-2	-	TGTGCCAGCAGCGCGAGACTAGCGGGAGGTAATGAGCAGTTCTTC	CASSARLAGGNEQFF
-	TRBJ1-1	TRBV28	-	TGTGCCAGCAAGATTACTGGGGTGAACACTGAAGCTTTCTTT	CASKITGVNTEAFF
-	TRBJ2-7	TRBV5-4	-	TGTGCCAGCAGCCGTCCCGGTTACGAGCAGTACTTC	CASSRPGYEQYF